A selection of T cell receptor beta chains follows, all from one sample in a study of cytomegalovirus exposure and HLA in healthy donors. Clones were sequenced by immunoSEQ multiplex PCR, and TCRdb holds only the in-frame ones, with some missing. In the table there are about 150,000 clones, almost 80% of which are singletons. The sample taken for sequencing was PBMCs. These receptors all stem from a male donor in good health and CMV-seronegative. Each CDR3 is given with its conserved first and last residue. Each record gives: D gene, clone size, V gene, J gene, CDR3 DNA, CDR3 protein. The D gene is left open where the match is weak. The listing skips clone size in some rows; elsewhere it reads once, few, many or a size class.

NA	NA	TRBV6-5	TRBJ2-1	TGTGCCAGCAGTTACTTCGACGCGGGCAATGAGCAGTTCTTC	CASSYFDAGNEQFF
NA	once	TRBV11-1	TRBJ2-5	TGTGCCAGCAGCTTAGTTTTAGGGGATGGAGAGACCCAGTACTTC	CASSLVLGDGETQYF
TRBD2	NA	TRBV11-1	TRBJ2-3	TGTGCCAGCAGCCGGAGGGATAGCGGGGCTAGCACAGATACGCAGTATTTT	CASSRRDSGASTDTQYF
TRBD1	few	TRBV14	TRBJ1-2	TGTGCCAGCAGCCCAAAGACAGGGAGTGGCTACACCTTC	CASSPKTGSGYTF
NA	NA	TRBV7-6	TRBJ2-7	TGTGCCAGCAGCTTAGACTCCAAATACGAGCAGTACTTC	CASSLDSKYEQYF
NA	once	TRBV27	TRBJ2-2	TGTGCCAGCAGTTTACGGGAGCATGGCACCGGGGAGCTGTTTTTT	CASSLREHGTGELFF
NA	NA	TRBV15	TRBJ1-4	TGTGCCACCAGCAGAGTCCAGGGTAATGAAAAACTGTTTTTT	CATSRVQGNEKLFF
TRBD2	NA	TRBV2	TRBJ2-1	TGTGCCAGCAGTGGACGACTAGCGGAGGCCTCCTACAATGAGCAGTTCTTC	CASSGRLAEASYNEQFF
NA	NA	TRBV28	TRBJ2-7	TGTGCCAGCACTATAATGGGCAGCTCCTACGAGCAGTACTTC	CASTIMGSSYEQYF
NA	NA	TRBV5-4	TRBJ2-3	TGTGCCAGCAGCCTCCGGGGCACAGATACGCAGTATTTT	CASSLRGTDTQYF
TRBD1	NA	TRBV5-1	TRBJ2-2	TGCGCCAGCAGCTTACAGGGGTCGAACACCGGGGAGCTGTTTTTT	CASSLQGSNTGELFF
NA	NA	TRBV5-1	TRBJ2-6	TGCGCCAGCAGCCAGGGGTCCGGGGCCAACGTCCTGACTTTC	CASSQGSGANVLTF
NA	NA	TRBV6-5	TRBJ2-7	TGTGCCAGCAGTCCCACCCCAGGGCCCTACGAGCAGTACTTC	CASSPTPGPYEQYF
NA	NA	TRBV27	TRBJ2-1	TGTGCCAGCAGTGGAATCGGAGGGCCCCATGAGCAGTTCTTC	CASSGIGGPHEQFF